Sequencing of this TCR beta chain was carried out in a study of T cells after yellow fever vaccination. A single record per CDR3 protein comes from TCRdb applying MiXCR to the 5' RACE reads. Of approximately 34,000 distinct CDR3 sequences in the sample, roughly a tenth were seen once. This clonotype was counted ten times or more. The germline gives CDR1 SGHAT, CDR2 FQNNGV. With 5 bases clipped from V and 1 base from J, the junction kept 4 bases outside the gene matches. This CDR3 contains 14 residues. The source of this sequence is a man between 18 and 29 years old who received the YFV17D yellow fever vaccine. The sequences come from PBMCs, either bulk or a sorted T-cell subset (CD4+, CD8+, memory, or dextramer-sorted; not recorded which), collected less than 16 days after the first yellow fever vaccination. This chain uses TRBV11-2 with TRBJ2-5, with 7 bases identical to TRBD2. The CDR3 sequence is CASSAWTSQETQYF. As DNA, the CDR3 is TGTGCCAGCAGCGCCTGGACTAGCCAAGAGACCCAGTACTTC.